These 12 T cell receptor beta chains were sequenced from one sample in a study of CD8+CD57+ T cells in acquired aplastic anemia. Patients who underwent sequencing had shown CD8+CD57+ cell expansion by flow cytometry. Genomic DNA served as template for TCR beta VDJ and CDR3 profiling. Each CDR3 protein is one row after TCRdb ran MiXCR on the reads. Seen here are around 210,000 distinct CDR3 sequences, less than 75% observed once, and the top ten hold around 60%. Sequences were obtained from sorted CD4+, CD8+, or CD8+CD57+ T cells (not recorded which) from PBMCs. The receptors derive from a human donor with aplastic anemia.

The chain combines TRBV7-9 with TRBJ2-1; D gene ambiguous. The CDR3 length is 11 residues. The V end lost 5 bases, the J end lost 7 bases, and 6 bases lay between the germline ends. Germline V gene lookup returns CDR1 SEHNR and CDR2 FQNEAQ (reference sequence). The CDR3 sequence is CASSALNEQFF. The DNA of the CDR3 is TGTGCCAGCAGCGCCCTGAATGAGCAGTTCTTC.

The chain has TRBV12-3 or TRBV12-4 and TRBJ2-1; 9 bases are shared with TRBD1. J lost 7 bases, V lost 4 bases, and 8 bases had no gene match. The CDR3 runs 15 residues. CDR3 sequence (DNA): TGTGCCAGCAGTTCCGGGACAGGGTTGTTTAATGAGCAGTTCTTC. It translates to CASSSGTGLFNEQFF.

This clonotype has a single count. The chain couples TRBV20-1 to TRBJ2-3, with 7 positions matching TRBD1. The CDR3 loop spans 16 amino acids. CDR1 is DFQATT and CDR2 is SNEGSKA in the germline V gene (reference sequence). V gave up 5 bases and J gave up 0 bases; unmatched junction bases: 11. The CDR3, as DNA: TGCAGTGCTTCCCCAATCCGGGACAGTAGCACAGATACGCAGTATTTT. This codes for CSASPIRDSSTDTQYF.

This chain uses TRBV7-3 with TRBJ2-1; TRBD2 matches at 11 bases. The V gene end was trimmed by 1 base and the J gene end by 6 bases; junction bases not matched to a gene: 8. Per the germline V gene, CDR1 is SGHTA and CDR2 is FQGTGA. This CDR3 contains 17 residues. The CDR3, as DNA: TGTGCCAGCAGCTTAAACCCCCCCCTAGCGGGAGGCAATGAGCAGTTCTTC. It encodes CASSLNPPLAGGNEQFF.

The chain has TRBV5-1 and TRBJ1-4; 9 nucleotides agree with TRBD1. The J segment lost 8 bases and the V segment lost 3 bases, leaving 8 bases of the junction unmatched. CDR1 SGHRS and CDR2 YFSETQ come from the germline V gene. The CDR3 spans 15 residues. The CDR3 reads CASSSWDRDGEKLFF. CDR3 in DNA: TGCGCCAGCAGCTCCTGGGACAGGGACGGAGAAAAACTGTTTTTT. Supplemented by reference TRBV5-1 and TRBJ1-4, the full variable domain reads KAGVTQTPRYLIKTRGQQVTLSCSPISGHRSVSWYQQTPGQGLQFLFEYFSETQRNKGNFPGRFSGRQFSNSRSEMNVSTLELGDSALYLCASSSWDRDGEKLFFGSGTQLSVL.

The sample holds many counts of this clonotype. The J gene is TRBJ1-6, the V gene TRBV6-5; 9 positions agree with TRBD1. V lost 4 bases, J lost 0 bases, and 7 bases stayed unmatched. Germline V gene lookup returns CDR1 MNHEY and CDR2 SVGAGI. CDR3 length: 18 residues. The CDR3: CASSLKGTGISYNSPLHF. The CDR3 nucleotides are TGTGCCAGCAGTTTAAAGGGGACAGGGATCTCCTATAATTCACCCCTCCACTTT.

This clonotype has just one count. CDR3 in DNA: TGTGCCAGCAGCGAGGAGGACGCCTATGAAAAACTGTTTTTT. Translated, it gives CASSEEDAYEKLFF. This chain joins TRBV2 and TRBJ1-4; no clear D gene. CDR3 length equals 14 residues. With 6 bases removed from V and 6 bases from J, the gap between germline ends came to 14 bases. The germline gives CDR1 SNHLY, CDR2 FYNNEI.

The chain joins TRBV7-9 to TRBJ1-6, with 7 bases that match TRBD1. The CDR3 has 16 amino acids. Germline loops: CDR1 SEHNR, CDR2 FQNEAQ (reference sequence). V lost 2 bases to trimming and J lost 7 bases; unmatched junction nucleotides: 8. In DNA, the CDR3 is TGTGCCAGCAGCTTAAGGGCGGCAGGGGGAAATTCACCCCTCCACTTT. Protein sequence: CASSLRAAGGNSPLHF.

This clonotype appeared a few times. The germline gene is not matched at one end of the junction; a read error may be the cause. The chain employs TRBV7-7 and TRBJ1-4; tentatively, D is TRBD1 (5 bases). Germline V gives CDR1 SSHAT, CDR2 FNYEAQ (reference sequence). This CDR3 region has 15 residues. CDR3 DNA sequence: TGTGCTAGCAGCCCTCCAGGGTATACGCATGAAAAACTGTTTTTT. It specifies CASSPPGYTHEKLFF.

V is TRBV29-1 and J is TRBJ1-1, with D tentatively TRBD1 (5 bases). This CDR3 is 15 amino acids long. V was shortened by 6 bases and J by 4 bases, with 21 bases between the two germline ends. CDR1 and CDR2 (germline): SQVTM, ANQGSEA. The CDR3 bases are TGCAGCGTGGCGGCGGGGTGGGGGATGAGCACTGAAGCTTTCTTT. Translating it yields CSVAAGWGMSTEAFF.

This clonotype was seen only once. The chain couples TRBV2 to TRBJ1-2; no definite D call. This CDR3 contains 15 residues. The V gene lost 6 bases and the J gene lost 3 bases, with 17 bases spanning the gap. Germline CDR1 is SNHLY and CDR2 is FYNNEI. CDR3 DNA: TGTGCCAGCAGCTTTCGCCGAGGCGGGGACTATGGCTACACCTTC. Protein product: CASSFRRGGDYGYTF.

This chain joins TRBV25-1 and TRBJ1-6; D is unresolved. V dropped 0 bases and J dropped 10 bases, with 4 bases sitting between them. CDR3 length: 12 residues. Germline values: CDR1 MGHDK, CDR2 SYGVNS. The CDR3 DNA sequence: TGTGCCAGCAGTGAATATCACTCACCCCTCCACTTT. The encoded protein is CASSEYHSPLHF.